This T cell receptor (beta chain) was identified during a study of identifying expanded T cells in peripheral blood. Study-wide results and caveats: Technical replicates showed around 1.1 changed clones; roughly two weeks 15 to 20; four weeks 19.

Germline lookup yields CDR1 MNHEY and CDR2 SVGAGI. The CDR3 length is 12 residues. Trimming shortened V by 8 bases and J by 2 bases, and 9 bases separated the two germline ends. Healthy donors had no documented immune events, such as infections, while sampled. Here immunoSEQ multiplex PCR was the method, and the copy in TCRdb shows in-frame clones only, minus some. This sample carries about 100,000 clones, about 86% of them seen once, and the ten largest clones take 5.5% to 6.5%. About this clone itself: Its target is not known.

The chain couples TRBV6-5 to TRBJ1-1; D is uncertain. The sequenced material came from blood. The TCR originated in a person aged 18-70 years in good health. DNA for the CDR3: TGTGCCAGCTCTGGATCAAACACTGAAGCTTTCTTT. This translates into CASSGSNTEAFF.